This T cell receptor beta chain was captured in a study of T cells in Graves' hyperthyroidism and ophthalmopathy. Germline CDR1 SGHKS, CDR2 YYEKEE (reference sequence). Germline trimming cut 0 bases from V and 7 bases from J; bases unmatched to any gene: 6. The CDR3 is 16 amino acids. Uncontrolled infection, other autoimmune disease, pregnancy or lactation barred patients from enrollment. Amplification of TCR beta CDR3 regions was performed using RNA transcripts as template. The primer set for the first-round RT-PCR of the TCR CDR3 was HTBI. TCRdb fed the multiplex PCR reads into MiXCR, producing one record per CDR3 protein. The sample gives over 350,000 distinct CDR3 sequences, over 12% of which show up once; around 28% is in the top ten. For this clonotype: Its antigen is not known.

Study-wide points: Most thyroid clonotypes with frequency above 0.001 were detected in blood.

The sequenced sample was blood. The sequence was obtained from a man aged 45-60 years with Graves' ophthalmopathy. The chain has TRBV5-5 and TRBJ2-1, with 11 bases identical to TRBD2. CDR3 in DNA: TGTGCCAGCAGCTTGGGACTAGCGGGATTGGGTAATGAGCAGTTCTTC. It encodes CASSLGLAGLGNEQFF.